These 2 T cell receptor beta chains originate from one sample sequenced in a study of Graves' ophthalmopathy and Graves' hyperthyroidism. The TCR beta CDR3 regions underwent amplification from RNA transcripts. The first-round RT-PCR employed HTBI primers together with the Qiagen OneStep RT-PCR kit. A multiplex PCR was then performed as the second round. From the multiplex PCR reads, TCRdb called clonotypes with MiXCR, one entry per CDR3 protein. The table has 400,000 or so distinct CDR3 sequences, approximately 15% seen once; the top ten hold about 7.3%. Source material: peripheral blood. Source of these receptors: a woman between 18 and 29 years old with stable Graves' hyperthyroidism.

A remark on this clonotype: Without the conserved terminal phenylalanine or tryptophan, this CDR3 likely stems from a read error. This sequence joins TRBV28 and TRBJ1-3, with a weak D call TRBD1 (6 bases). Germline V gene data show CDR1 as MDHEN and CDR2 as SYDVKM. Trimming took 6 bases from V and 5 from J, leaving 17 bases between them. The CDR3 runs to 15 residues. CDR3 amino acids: CASSSAGARRNTIYY. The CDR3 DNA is TGTGCCAGCAGCTCAGCGGGGGCCCGAAGAAACACCATATATTAT.

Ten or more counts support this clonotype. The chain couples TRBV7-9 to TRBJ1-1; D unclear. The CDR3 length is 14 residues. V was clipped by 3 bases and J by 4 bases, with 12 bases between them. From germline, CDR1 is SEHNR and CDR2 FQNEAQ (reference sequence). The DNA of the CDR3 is TGTGCCAGCAGCTTCGAGACCACGAGCACTGAAGCTTTCTTT. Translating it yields CASSFETTSTEAFF.